This T cell receptor (beta chain) was sequenced in a study of T cell changes during pregnancy in multiple sclerosis. Germline-derived CDR1 and CDR2 are MRHNA and SNTAGT. CDR3 length: 16 residues. V lost 4 bases and J lost 0, with 13 bases in between. Profiled with immunoSEQ multiplex PCR; TCRdb holds only in-frame clones, not every one. This repertoire shows about 68,000 clones, approximately 90% found once; its top ten account for about 1.5%. The sample in question was peripheral blood, obtained in the third trimester of pregnancy. This chain connects TRBV6-4 to TRBJ2-1; maybe TRBD1 (6 bases). This sequence was found in a female donor with multiple sclerosis, enrolled in a pregnancy study. The chain's CDR3 is CASSGYRVSSYNEQFF. The CDR3 DNA sequence: TGTGCCAGCAGTGGATACAGGGTTAGCTCCTACAATGAGCAGTTCTTC.